These 22 T cell receptor beta chains originate from one sample sequenced in a study of T cell responses to AZD1222 COVID-19 vaccine. Using immunoSEQ multiplex PCR, the repertoire was profiled, and TCRdb retains in-frame clones only, with some absent. The sample includes about 140,000 clones, 90% to 95% of them seen just once. The source material was peripheral blood, sampled 28 days after the second AZD1222 dose. These receptors came from an adult who received the AZD1222 COVID-19 vaccine.

The chain has TRBV3-1 (or the pseudogene TRBV3-2) and TRBJ2-6; D is uncertain. V was pared by 1 base and J by 4 bases, with 8 bases between. The CDR3 runs 15 residues. Germline V CDR1 and CDR2: LGHDT, YNNKEL (reference sequence). The CDR3: CASSQGYDGANVLTF. As DNA, the CDR3 is TGTGCCAGCAGCCAAGGATATGACGGGGCCAACGTCCTGACTTTC.

The chain carries TRBV12-3 or TRBV12-4 and TRBJ2-5; a possible D gene is TRBD2 (6 bases). This CDR3 comprises 13 residues. Trimming left V 3 bases short and J 5 bases short, with 10 bases between. As DNA, the CDR3 is TGTGCCAGCAGTTTCGGGGGTACGGAGACCCAGTACTTC. Amino acid sequence: CASSFGGTETQYF.

This chain uses TRBV5-1 with TRBJ2-5; possibly TRBD2 for D (6 bases). Per the germline V gene, CDR1 is SGHRS and CDR2 is YFSETQ. The V end lost 4 bases, the J end lost 0 bases, and 7 bases lay between the germline ends. The CDR3 totals 13 residues. Written as DNA, the CDR3 is TGCGCCAGCAGCCGGGACTACCAAGAGACCCAGTACTTC. Amino acids: CASSRDYQETQYF.

This chain joins TRBV9 and TRBJ1-6; 7 bases agree with TRBD1. The CDR3 runs 16 residues. V lost 3 bases and J lost 6; bases outside the gene matches: 9. Germline lookup yields CDR1 SGDLS and CDR2 YYNGEE. The CDR3 loop is CASSAPRGQLNSPLHF. In nucleotides, the CDR3 is TGTGCCAGCAGCGCACCGAGGGGACAGCTTAATTCACCCCTCCACTTT.

V is TRBV19 and J is TRBJ1-1; TRBD1 is a possible D gene (6 bases). Germline V gene lookup returns CDR1 LNHDA and CDR2 SQIVND (reference sequence). This CDR3 comprises 13 residues. CDR3 in amino acids: CERRGDMNTEAFF. CDR3 nucleotides: TGTGAAAGACGAGGGGACATGAACACTGAAGCTTTCTTT.

This sequence joins TRBV15 and TRBJ1-1, with 7 bases fitting TRBD1. The CDR3 runs to 16 residues. After removal of 1 base from V and 1 base from J, the junction contained 6 bases not matched to a gene. Germline V gene data show CDR1 as LNHNV and CDR2 as YYDKDF (reference sequence). The CDR3: CATSRGLQGRNTEAFF. Written as DNA, the CDR3 is TGTGCCACCAGCAGAGGTCTACAGGGGCGGAACACTGAAGCTTTCTTT.

The chain employs TRBV25-1 and TRBJ2-2, with TRBD2 identical over 10 bases. The CDR3 covers 16 residues. Germline V gene sequence: CDR1 MGHDK, CDR2 SYGVNS. The V gene end was trimmed by 5 bases and the J gene end by 4 bases; junction bases not matched to a gene: 7. CDR3 coding DNA: TGTGCCAGCAGTAAGCGGGAGGGCCTCAGCACCGGGGAGCTGTTTTTT. It yields the protein CASSKREGLSTGELFF.

This chain connects TRBV7-9 to TRBJ2-7; 7 nucleotides agree with TRBD1. The trim removed 5 bases at V and 2 bases at J, leaving 9 bases unmatched. In germline, CDR1 is SEHNR, CDR2 FQNEAQ (reference sequence). There are 15 residues in the CDR3. The CDR3 sequence is CASSTEGAETYEQYF. The CDR3 region has the DNA TGTGCCAGCAGCACAGAGGGGGCTGAGACCTACGAGCAGTACTTC.

This clone appeared once. The chain links TRBV5-5 to TRBJ2-7; no reliable D call. Germline V CDR1 and CDR2: SGHKS, YYEKEE (reference sequence). Trimming removed 0 bases from V and 2 bases from J, with 12 bases in between. The CDR3 is made up of 15 amino acids. This CDR3 reads CASSLAPGETYEQYF. The CDR3 DNA is TGTGCCAGCAGCTTGGCGCCAGGAGAAACCTACGAGCAGTACTTC.

The chain uses TRBV19 and TRBJ1-6, with D uncertain. V lost 7 bases and J lost 0, with 7 bases in between. CDR1 is LNHDA and CDR2 is SQIVND in the germline V gene (reference sequence). The CDR3 is made up of 14 amino acids. CDR3: CASTQSSYNSPLHF. For the CDR3, the DNA is TGTGCCAGTACTCAGAGCTCCTATAATTCACCCCTCCACTTT.

The V call is TRBV5-1, the J call TRBJ2-7; weak D call: TRBD1 (5 bases). CDR1 SGHRS and CDR2 YFSETQ come from the germline V gene. Deletions cut 4 bases from V and 1 base from J, with 12 bases between. This CDR3 is 14 amino acids long. The CDR3 loop is CASSTETGSYEQYF. Here the CDR3 DNA reads TGCGCCAGCAGCACGGAAACAGGATCCTACGAGCAGTACTTC.

CDR3 region: CASSNPLVYRGRFRGYTF. CDR3 coding DNA: TGTGCCAGCAGCAACCCCCTCGTGTACAGGGGGCGGTTTCGAGGCTACACCTTC. The chain uses TRBV21-1 and TRBJ1-2; TRBD1 is the table's D call and was not checked against the DNA. TRBV21-1 is recorded as a pseudogene. This CDR3 is built from 18 residues.

The V and J genes are TRBV28 and TRBJ1-5; 7 positions match TRBD1. V shed 3 bases, J shed 2 bases, and the junction held 13 bases outside the gene matches. The germline gives CDR1 MDHEN, CDR2 SYDVKM. The CDR3 is 18 residues long. Here the CDR3 DNA reads TGTGCCAGCAGTTTCGGTTCCCCGACAGGGCTCGGCAATCAGCCCCAGCATTTT. This codes for CASSFGSPTGLGNQPQHF.

The chain uses TRBV7-8 and TRBJ1-2; D is perhaps TRBD1 (6 bases). CDR1 is SGHVS and CDR2 is FQNEAQ in the germline V gene. The CDR3 consists of 15 residues. The V gene lost 0 bases and the J gene lost 8 bases, with 16 bases spanning the gap. The CDR3 nucleotides are TGTGCCAGCAGCTTAGCGGAAGGGACATGGCGCGGCTACACCTTC. It translates to CASSLAEGTWRGYTF.

This chain connects TRBV14 to TRBJ2-7; unclear D gene. V lost 0 bases and J 3 bases, leaving 9 bases between the germline ends. The CDR3 extends over 14 amino acids. The germline V gene has CDR1 SGHDN and CDR2 FVKESK. CDR3 coding DNA: TGTGCCAGCAGCCAAGATGTGGCCTTCTACGAGCAGTACTTC. Amino acids: CASSQDVAFYEQYF.

The rearrangement uses TRBV28 and TRBJ2-4, with 10 bases that match TRBD2. The germline V gene has CDR1 MDHEN and CDR2 SYDVKM. The CDR3 has 17 residues. The V and J ends lost 3 bases and 2 bases, in that order; junction bases with no gene match: 7. Written as DNA, the CDR3 is TGTGCCAGCAGTTTGGCAGCGGGAGGGCGTCCCAAAAACATTCAGTACTTC. Amino acids: CASSLAAGGRPKNIQYF.

V usage is TRBV19 and J usage is TRBJ2-2; 9 bases line up with TRBD1. Germline-derived CDR1 and CDR2 are LNHDA and SQIVND (reference sequence). The CDR3 covers 16 residues. The ends lost 5 bases at V and 4 bases at J; junction bases unmatched: 8. In DNA form, the CDR3 reads TGTGCCAGTAGTCTCTTGACAGGGGGGTCCACCGGGGAGCTGTTTTTT. This sequence encodes CASSLLTGGSTGELFF.

The V call is TRBV7-9, the J call TRBJ2-3; D is undetermined. The CDR3 has 13 residues. V shed 5 bases and J shed 4 bases, with 10 bases lying between them. Looked up from germline, CDR1 is SEHNR and CDR2 is FQNEAQ (reference sequence). CDR3 bases: TGTGCCAGCAGCCGAGAGGATCCAGATACGCAGTATTTT. This codes for CASSREDPDTQYF.

This sequence joins TRBV14 and TRBJ1-3; D unclear. Per germline, CDR1 SGHDN and CDR2 FVKESK. Deletions cut 4 bases from V and 0 bases from J, with 19 bases between. The CDR3 sequence is 18 residues long. The CDR3 protein is CASSPRSATEFSGNTIYF. Written as DNA, the CDR3 is TGTGCCAGCAGCCCAAGATCGGCAACAGAATTCTCTGGAAACACCATATATTTT. The full variable domain, with the rest looked up from reference TRBV14 and TRBJ1-3, is EAGVTQFPSHSVIEKGQTVTLRCDPISGHDNLYWYRRVMGKEIKFLLHFVKESKQDESGMPNNRFLAERTGGTYSTLKVQPAELEDSGVYFCASSPRSATEFSGNTIYFGEGSWLTVV.

J is TRBJ1-5 and V is TRBV6-5; D gene uncertain. Germline CDR1 reads MNHEY; CDR2 reads SVGAGI. Trimming stripped 5 bases from V and 1 base from J, with 12 bases between. The CDR3 runs 15 residues. The CDR3, as DNA: TGTGCCAGCAGTATCGTTTGGGGAAGCAATCAGCCCCAGCATTTT. Amino acids: CASSIVWGSNQPQHF.

The chain has TRBV4-2 and TRBJ2-5; 12 nucleotides agree with TRBD2. Trimming took 3 bases from V and 9 from J; bases not matched to a gene: 8. Germline CDR1 is LGHNA and CDR2 is YNFKEQ. This CDR3 is 15 amino acids long. In DNA form, the CDR3 reads TGTGCCAGCAGCCAGGAACTAGCGGGGGGAAATCCCCAGTACTTC. Residues: CASSQELAGGNPQYF.

The chain is built from TRBV7-2 and TRBJ1-1, with D possibly TRBD1 on 6 matching bases. The germline gives CDR1 SGHTA, CDR2 FQGNSA. Trimming stripped 5 bases from V and 1 base from J, with 11 bases between. The CDR3 is 14 amino acids. The CDR3 is CASSRPDRNTEAFF. Here the CDR3 DNA reads TGTGCCAGCAGCCGCCCGGACAGGAACACTGAAGCTTTCTTT.